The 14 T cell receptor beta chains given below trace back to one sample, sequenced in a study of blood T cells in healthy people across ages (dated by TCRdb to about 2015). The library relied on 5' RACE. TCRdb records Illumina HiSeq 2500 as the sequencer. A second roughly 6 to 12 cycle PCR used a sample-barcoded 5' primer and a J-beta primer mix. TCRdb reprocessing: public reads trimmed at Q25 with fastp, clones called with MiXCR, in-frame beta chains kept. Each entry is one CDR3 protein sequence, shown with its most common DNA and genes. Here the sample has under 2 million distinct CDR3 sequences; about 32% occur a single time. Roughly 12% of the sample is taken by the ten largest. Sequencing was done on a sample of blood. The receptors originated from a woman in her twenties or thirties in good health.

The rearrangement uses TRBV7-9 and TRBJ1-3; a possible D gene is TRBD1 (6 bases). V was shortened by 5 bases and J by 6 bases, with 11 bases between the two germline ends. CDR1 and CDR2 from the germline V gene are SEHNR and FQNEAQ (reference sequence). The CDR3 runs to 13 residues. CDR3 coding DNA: TGTGCCAGCAGCGGCCACAGGGCAAACACCATATATTTT. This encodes CASSGHRANTIYF. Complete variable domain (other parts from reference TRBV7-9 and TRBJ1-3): DTGVSQNPRHKITKRGQNVTFRCDPISEHNRLYWYRQTLGQGPEFLTYFQNEAQLEKSRLLSDRFSAERPKGSFSTLEIQRTEQGDSAMYLCASSGHRANTIYFGEGSWLTVV.

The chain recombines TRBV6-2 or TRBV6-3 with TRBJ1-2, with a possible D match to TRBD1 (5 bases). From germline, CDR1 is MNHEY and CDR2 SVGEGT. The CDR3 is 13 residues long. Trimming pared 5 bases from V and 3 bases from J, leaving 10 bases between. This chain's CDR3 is CASSKEGYYGYTF. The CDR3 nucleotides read TGTGCCAGCAGTAAGGAGGGGTACTATGGCTACACCTTC.

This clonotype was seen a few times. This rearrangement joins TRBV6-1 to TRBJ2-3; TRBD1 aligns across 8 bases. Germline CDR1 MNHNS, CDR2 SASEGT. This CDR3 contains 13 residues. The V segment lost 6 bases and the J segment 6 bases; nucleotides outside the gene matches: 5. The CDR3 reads CASRTTGADTQYF. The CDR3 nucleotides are TGTGCCAGCAGGACGACAGGGGCTGATACGCAGTATTTT.

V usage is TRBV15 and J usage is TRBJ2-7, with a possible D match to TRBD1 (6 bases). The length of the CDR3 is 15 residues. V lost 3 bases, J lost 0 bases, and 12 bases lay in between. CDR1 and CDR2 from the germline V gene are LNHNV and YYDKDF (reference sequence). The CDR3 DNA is TGTGCCACCAGCAGGGAGGACAGACCCTCCTACGAGCAGTACTTC. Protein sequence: CATSREDRPSYEQYF. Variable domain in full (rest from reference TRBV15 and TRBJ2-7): DAMVIQNPRYQVTQFGKPVTLSCSQTLNHNVMYWYQQKSSQAPKLLFHYYDKDFNNEADTPDNFQSRRPNTSFCFLDIRSPGLGDTAMYLCATSREDRPSYEQYFGPGTRLTVT.

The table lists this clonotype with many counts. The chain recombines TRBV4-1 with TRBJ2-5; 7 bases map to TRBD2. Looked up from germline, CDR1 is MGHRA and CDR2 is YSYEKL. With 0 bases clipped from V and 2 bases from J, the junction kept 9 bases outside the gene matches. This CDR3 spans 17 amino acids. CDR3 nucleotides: TGCGCCAGCAGCCAAGATCCCCTAGCGGCCAGACAAGAGACCCAGTACTTC. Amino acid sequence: CASSQDPLAARQETQYF.

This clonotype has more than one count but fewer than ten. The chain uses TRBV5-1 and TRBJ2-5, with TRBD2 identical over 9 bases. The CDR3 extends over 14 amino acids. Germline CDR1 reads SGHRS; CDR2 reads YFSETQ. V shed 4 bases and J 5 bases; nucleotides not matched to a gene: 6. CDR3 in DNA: TGCGCCAGCAGCGTAGCGGGAGCGTGGGAGACCCAGTACTTC. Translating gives CASSVAGAWETQYF.

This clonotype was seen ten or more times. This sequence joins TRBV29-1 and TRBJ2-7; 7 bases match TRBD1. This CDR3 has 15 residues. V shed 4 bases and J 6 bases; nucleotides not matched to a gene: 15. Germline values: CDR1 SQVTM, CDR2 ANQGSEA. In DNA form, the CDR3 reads TGCAGCGTTGCGACAGGCAAGGGGGCGGCGGGCGAGCAGTACTTC. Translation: CSVATGKGAAGEQYF.

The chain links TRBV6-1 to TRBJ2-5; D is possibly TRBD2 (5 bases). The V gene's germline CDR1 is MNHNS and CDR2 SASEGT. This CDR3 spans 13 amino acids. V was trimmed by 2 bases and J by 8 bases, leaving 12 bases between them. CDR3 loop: CASSEWGDGTQYF. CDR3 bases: TGTGCCAGCAGTGAATGGGGAGATGGAACCCAGTACTTC.

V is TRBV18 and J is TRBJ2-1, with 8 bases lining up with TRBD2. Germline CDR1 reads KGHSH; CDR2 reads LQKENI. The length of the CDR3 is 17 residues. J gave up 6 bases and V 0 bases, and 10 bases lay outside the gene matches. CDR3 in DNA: TGTGCCAGCTCACCACCTTTGGGACTAGTGACGGGCAATGAGCAGTTCTTC. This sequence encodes CASSPPLGLVTGNEQFF.

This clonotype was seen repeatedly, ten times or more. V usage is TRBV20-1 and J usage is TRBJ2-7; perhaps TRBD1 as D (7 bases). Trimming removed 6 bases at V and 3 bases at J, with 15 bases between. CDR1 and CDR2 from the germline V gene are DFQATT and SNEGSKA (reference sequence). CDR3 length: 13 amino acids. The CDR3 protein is CSASRQGGYEQYF. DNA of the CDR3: TGCAGTGCCTCTCGCCAGGGGGGCTACGAGCAGTACTTC.

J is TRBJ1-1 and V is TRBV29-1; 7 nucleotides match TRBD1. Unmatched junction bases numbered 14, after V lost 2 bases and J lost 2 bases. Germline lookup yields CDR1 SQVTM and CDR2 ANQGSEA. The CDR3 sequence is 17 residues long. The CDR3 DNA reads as TGCAGCGTTGAATATTATGGGCAGGGGGAGGGAAACACTGAAGCTTTCTTT. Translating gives CSVEYYGQGEGNTEAFF.

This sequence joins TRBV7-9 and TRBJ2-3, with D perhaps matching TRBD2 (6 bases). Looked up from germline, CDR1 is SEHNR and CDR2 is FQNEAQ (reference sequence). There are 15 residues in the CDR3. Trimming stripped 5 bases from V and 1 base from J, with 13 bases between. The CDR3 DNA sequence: TGTGCCAGCAGCATCCCTAGCGAGGGCACAGATACGCAGTATTTT. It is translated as CASSIPSEGTDTQYF.

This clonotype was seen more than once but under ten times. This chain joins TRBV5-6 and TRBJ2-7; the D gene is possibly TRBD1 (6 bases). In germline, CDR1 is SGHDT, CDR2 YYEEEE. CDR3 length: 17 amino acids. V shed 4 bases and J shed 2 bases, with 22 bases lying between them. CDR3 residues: CASSGETGTPDPYEQYF. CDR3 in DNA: TGTGCCAGCAGCGGGGAAACCGGGACACCGGATCCCTACGAGCAGTACTTC.

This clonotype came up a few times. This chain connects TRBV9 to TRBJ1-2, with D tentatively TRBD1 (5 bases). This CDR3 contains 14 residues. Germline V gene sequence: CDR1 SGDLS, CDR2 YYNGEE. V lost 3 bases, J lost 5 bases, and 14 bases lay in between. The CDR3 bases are TGTGCCAGCAGCGGTATGGGCAGGGAATATGGCTACACCTTC. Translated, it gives CASSGMGREYGYTF.